A single sample gave rise to the 15 T cell receptor beta chains below, sequenced in a study of T cells in narcolepsy. Only in-frame clones appear in the TCRdb table, and some are missing; sequencing was by immunoSEQ multiplex PCR. Among about 20,000 clones listed, roughly four fifths were seen once. Specimen: memory (CD45RA-) CD4+ T cells from blood. The receptors come from a human donor in good health.

For the CDR3, the DNA is TGTGCCAGTGGACTAGCGGGAGGCAAGACCCAGTACTTC. It translates to CASGLAGGKTQYF. The rearrangement links TRBV2 to TRBJ2-5, with 14 bases that match TRBD2. Germline CDR1 is SNHLY and CDR2 is FYNNEI. The CDR3 runs to 13 residues. V lost 9 bases and J lost 6; bases outside the gene matches: 3.

This chain uses TRBV28 with TRBJ1-2, with D possibly matching TRBD1 (6 bases). V shed 6 bases and J shed 2 bases, with 13 bases lying between them. This CDR3 spans 14 amino acids. Germline CDR1 is MDHEN and CDR2 is SYDVKM. Here the CDR3 reads CASRLQGRNYGYTF. In nucleotides, the CDR3 is TGTGCCAGCAGGCTACAGGGACGGAACTATGGCTACACCTTC.

The V gene is TRBV28, the J gene TRBJ2-7, with 10 bases lining up with TRBD1. Germline assignment: CDR1 MDHEN and CDR2 SYDVKM. J was trimmed by 7 bases and V by 4 bases; bases with no gene match: 7. The CDR3 is made up of 14 amino acids. CDR3 bases: TGTGCCAGCAGTTGGAGGGACAGGGGTAAGGAGCAGTACTTC. This encodes CASSWRDRGKEQYF.

This clone is a singleton in its sample. This chain uses TRBV9 with TRBJ1-1; unclear D gene. The ends were cut back, 4 bases at V and 1 base at J, with 11 bases in the middle. The CDR3 runs 14 residues. Germline V CDR1 and CDR2: SGDLS, YYNGEE. The CDR3: CASSPTGGNTEAFF. The CDR3 region has the DNA TGTGCCAGCAGCCCCACGGGAGGGAACACTGAAGCTTTCTTT.

This chain connects TRBV29-1 to TRBJ2-5; D possibly corresponds to TRBD2 (5 bases). The V and J ends lost 3 bases and 2 bases respectively, with 13 bases between them. This CDR3 comprises 14 residues. Germline lookup yields CDR1 SQVTM and CDR2 ANQGSEA. The chain's CDR3 is CSVDSLAEQETQYF. Written as DNA, the CDR3 is TGCAGCGTTGACAGCCTAGCAGAACAAGAGACCCAGTACTTC. Filled out from reference TRBV29-1 and TRBJ2-5, the complete variable domain reads SAVISQKPSRDICQRGTSLTIQCQVDSQVTMMFWYRQQPGQSLTLIATANQGSEATYESGFVIDKFPISRPNLTFSTLTVSNMSPEDSSIYLCSVDSLAEQETQYFGPGTRLLVL.

The chain couples TRBV5-4 to TRBJ2-7; possible D gene TRBD2, 5 bases. This CDR3 region has 13 residues. From germline, CDR1 is SGHNT and CDR2 YYREEE (reference sequence). Trimming shortened V by 2 bases and J by 7 bases, and 13 bases separated the two germline ends. This chain's CDR3 is CASSLGLGREQYF. The CDR3 DNA is TGTGCCAGCAGCTTAGGACTTGGTAGGGAGCAGTACTTC.

The gene calls are TRBV6-1 and TRBJ1-2, with 10 positions matching TRBD1. Trimming at V came to 5 bases and at J to 3 bases, leaving 3 bases not matched to a gene. Germline values: CDR1 MNHNS, CDR2 SASEGT. CDR3 length: 14 amino acids. The CDR3 DNA reads TGTGCCAGCAGTCTCGGACAGGGGGACTATGGCTACACCTTC. Amino acid sequence: CASSLGQGDYGYTF.

V and J are TRBV25-1 and TRBJ1-2; D gene uncertain. This CDR3 has 15 amino acids. V was cut by 4 bases and J by 4 bases, with 16 bases left in between. CDR1 and CDR2 from the germline V gene are MGHDK and SYGVNS. The CDR3 coding sequence is TGTGCCAGCAGTGGACAAGGGCGTAGGAGCTATGGCTACACCTTC. Amino acids: CASSGQGRRSYGYTF.

This chain connects TRBV15 to TRBJ2-7; D perhaps matches TRBD2 (6 bases). The CDR3 spans 14 residues. Per germline, CDR1 LNHNV and CDR2 YYDKDF (reference sequence). The V gene lost 5 bases and the J gene lost 6 bases, with 17 bases spanning the gap. The CDR3 DNA sequence: TGTGCCACCAGCTCTCCCATGGGGGGTGCCGAGCAGTACTTC. Translating it yields CATSSPMGGAEQYF.

This chain connects TRBV11-2 to TRBJ2-3, with D possibly TRBD1 on 6 matching bases. Trimming cost V 5 bases and J 2 bases, with 11 bases left between them. The CDR3 consists of 14 residues. Germline V CDR1 and CDR2: SGHAT, FQNNGV. This chain's CDR3 is CASSHGQPTDTQYF. CDR3 coding DNA: TGTGCCAGCAGCCATGGACAGCCCACAGATACGCAGTATTTT.

The V and J genes are TRBV4-2 and TRBJ2-5; 9 bases agree with TRBD2. This CDR3 has 16 amino acids. The junction had 6 bases not matched to a gene; V was cut back by 1 base and J by 3 bases. Per the germline V gene, CDR1 is LGHNA and CDR2 is YNFKEQ. The CDR3 protein is CASSQGSASGEETQYF. In DNA, the CDR3 is TGTGCCAGCAGCCAAGGGTCGGCTAGCGGGGAAGAGACCCAGTACTTC.

This rearrangement joins TRBV5-5 to TRBJ1-2; unclear D gene. Germline CDR1 reads SGHKS; CDR2 reads YYEKEE (reference sequence). V was clipped by 1 base and J by 14 bases, with 18 bases between them. This CDR3 spans 13 amino acids. The CDR3 sequence: CASSLQDPSGGTF. The CDR3 nucleotides are TGTGCCAGCAGCTTGCAGGACCCCTCGGGAGGGACCTTC. The full variable domain, completed using reference TRBV5-5 and TRBJ1-2, is DAGVTQSPTHLIKTRGQQVTLRCSPISGHKSVSWYQQVLGQGPQFIFQYYEKEERGRGNFPDRFSARQFPNYSSELNVNALLLGDSALYLCASSLQDPSGGTFGSGTRLTVV.

The J gene is TRBJ2-5, the V gene TRBV11-1, with 11 bases fitting TRBD2. Per germline, CDR1 SGHAT and CDR2 FQDESV (reference sequence). V lost 5 bases to trimming and J lost 2 bases; unmatched junction nucleotides: 7. CDR3 length: 16 residues. The CDR3 is CASSLRLAGRQETQYF. Written as DNA, the CDR3 is TGTGCCAGCAGCCTCAGACTAGCGGGGAGACAAGAGACCCAGTACTTC.

This chain connects TRBV30 to TRBJ1-6, with 7 bases lining up with TRBD1. Germline-derived CDR1 and CDR2 are GTSNPN and SVGIG (reference sequence). This CDR3 has 13 amino acids. With V trimmed by 5 bases and J by 7 bases, 5 bases remained unmatched. CDR3 loop: CAWGGQVNSPLHF. The CDR3, as DNA: TGTGCCTGGGGTGGACAGGTGAATTCACCCCTCCACTTT.

The chain has TRBV6-6 and TRBJ1-2, with 7 bases fitting TRBD1. Germline V lookup: CDR1 MNHNY, CDR2 SVGAGI (reference sequence). This CDR3 is 11 amino acids long. With 2 bases clipped from V and 14 bases from J, the junction kept 5 bases outside the gene matches. CDR3 sequence reads: CASSYQGVRTF. For the CDR3, the DNA is TGTGCCAGCAGTTACCAGGGGGTCAGGACCTTC.